One T cell receptor beta chain is described in this entry. The data belong to a study of T cells expressing NK-cell markers. About the research overall: Sorted CD3+CD56-NKG2C+, CD3+CD56+NKG2C- and CD3+CD56+NKG2C+ T cells were the source of the TCR beta repertoires.

5'RACE template switching built TCR beta cDNA with unique molecular identifiers. TCRdb reprocessed the 5' RACE reads; each CDR3 protein has one entry and no DNA is given. Recorded for this sample: roughly 450,000 distinct CDR3 sequences. The receptor's source is a woman aged 45-65 years in good health. The sample was blood T cells: a sorted CD56 or NKG2C T cell subset, CD4+ or CD8+ T cells, or bulk PBMC T cells (not recorded which).

The CDR3 reads CASSLRQGIQGDTQYF. The chain employs TRBV11-2 and TRBJ2-3; lacking DNA, the TRBD1 call made by TCRdb goes unchecked. Germline lookup yields CDR1 SGHAT and CDR2 FQNNGV. The CDR3 totals 16 residues.